These 10 T cell receptor beta chains were all obtained from the same sample, sequenced in a study of blood T cell repertoires in COVID-19. The method was immunoSEQ multiplex PCR; TCRdb's version includes in-frame clones alone and lacks a portion of them. The data hold about 36,000 clones, with 81% observed a single time. Sequencing input: peripheral blood. The receptors shown here come from a human donor in a cohort sampled during active or convalescent COVID-19. The donor label of this sample is uncertain.

The chain employs TRBV30 and TRBJ2-7; no firm D call. This CDR3 has 12 residues. Germline V gene data show CDR1 as GTSNPN and CDR2 as SVGIG (reference sequence). Between the trimmed V and J ends, which lost 2 bases and 6 bases, there was a span of 11 bases. The CDR3 spells CAWSPARGEQYF. The CDR3 DNA is TGTGCCTGGAGTCCCGCTAGAGGCGAGCAGTACTTC.

This clone has more than one count but fewer than ten. The chain combines TRBV24-1 with TRBJ2-1, with TRBD1 matching over 7 bases. This CDR3 has 16 amino acids. Germline trimming cut 3 bases from V and 4 bases from J; bases unmatched to any gene: 8. Germline-derived CDR1 and CDR2 are KGHDR and SFDVKD. CDR3 loop: CATSDPKGQTYNEQFF. CDR3 coding DNA: TGTGCCACCAGTGATCCGAAGGGACAGACATACAATGAGCAGTTCTTC.

The chain recombines TRBV11-3 with TRBJ2-2, with 7 bases matching TRBD1. J lost 2 bases, V lost 5 bases, and 8 bases had no gene match. The CDR3 runs to 16 residues. Germline values: CDR1 SGHNT, CDR2 YENEEA. Here the CDR3 DNA reads TGTGCCAGCAGCCCATACGACAGGGCAAACACCGGGGAGCTGTTTTTT. Translated, it gives CASSPYDRANTGELFF. The variable domain in full, completed from reference TRBV11-3 and TRBJ2-2, reads EAGVVQSPRYKIIEKKQPVAFWCNPISGHNTLYWYLQNLGQGPELLIRYENEEAVDDSQLPKDRFSAERLKGVDSTLKIQPAELGDSAVYLCASSPYDRANTGELFFGEGSRLTVL.

V and J are TRBV6-2 or TRBV6-3 and TRBJ2-2; the match to TRBD1 covers 7 bases. This CDR3 contains 16 residues. Germline trimming cut 1 base from V and 0 bases from J; bases unmatched to any gene: 2. CDR1 is MNHEY and CDR2 is SVGEGT in the germline V gene. The CDR3 loop is CASSYFGTANTGELFF. DNA of the CDR3: TGTGCCAGCAGTTACTTCGGGACAGCGAACACCGGGGAGCTGTTTTTT.

V usage is TRBV9 and J usage is TRBJ2-3, with TRBD2 identical over 7 bases. The CDR3 spans 18 residues. Looked up from germline, CDR1 is SGDLS and CDR2 is YYNGEE. J was trimmed by 0 bases and V by 4 bases; bases with no gene match: 14. The CDR3 here is CASSPRGFQRESTDTQYF. As DNA, the CDR3 is TGTGCCAGCAGCCCCCGGGGGTTCCAGCGGGAAAGCACAGATACGCAGTATTTT. Filled out from reference TRBV9 and TRBJ2-3, the complete variable domain reads DSGVTQTPKHLITATGQRVTLRCSPRSGDLSVYWYQQSLDQGLQFLIQYYNGEERAKGNILERFSAQQFPDLHSELNLSSLELGDSALYFCASSPRGFQRESTDTQYFGPGTRLTVL.

The chain uses TRBV5-8 and TRBJ2-7; maybe TRBD2 (5 bases). CDR1 is SGHTS, CDR2 YDEGEE, per germline. Trimming stripped 0 bases from V and 5 bases from J, with 9 bases between. This CDR3 is 13 amino acids long. CDR3 loop: CASSLEARDEQYF. CDR3 bases: TGTGCCAGCAGCTTGGAGGCGAGGGACGAGCAGTACTTC.

The V and J genes are TRBV2 and TRBJ2-1; TRBD2 matches 7 bases. V lost 3 bases to trimming and J lost 2 bases; unmatched junction nucleotides: 4. This CDR3 contains 15 residues. The V gene's germline CDR1 is SNHLY and CDR2 FYNNEI. CDR3 coding DNA: TGTGCCAGCAGTGACTTTCGGGAGGCCTACAATGAGCAGTTCTTC. This encodes CASSDFREAYNEQFF.

This chain connects TRBV6-4 to TRBJ2-3; 9 bases match TRBD2. After removal of 6 bases from V and 4 bases from J, the junction contained 11 bases not matched to a gene. Looked up from germline, CDR1 is MRHNA and CDR2 is SNTAGT. This CDR3 has 16 residues. CDR3 DNA sequence: TGTGCCAGCAGCCCGATTAGCGGGAGTGGGGCAGATACGCAGTATTTT. Encoded protein: CASSPISGSGADTQYF.

The chain couples TRBV2 to TRBJ2-7; 11 bases match TRBD2. Germline V gene lookup returns CDR1 SNHLY and CDR2 FYNNEI. Trimming cost V 5 bases and J 0 bases; bases outside gene matches: 3. CDR3 length equals 15 residues. CDR3 loop: CASSWTSGFSYEQYF. The CDR3 bases are TGTGCCAGCAGTTGGACTAGCGGGTTCTCCTACGAGCAGTACTTC.

J is TRBJ1-3 and V is TRBV9; 8 bases are a match to TRBD1. V lost 2 bases to trimming and J lost 2 bases; unmatched junction nucleotides: 3. The CDR3 sequence is 15 residues long. The germline gives CDR1 SGDLS, CDR2 YYNGEE. CDR3 residues: CASSVEQGAGNTIYF. The CDR3 bases are TGTGCCAGCAGCGTGGAACAGGGGGCTGGAAACACCATATATTTT.